This paragraph reports one T cell receptor beta chain. This sample is drawn from a study of blood T cell repertoires in COVID-19. Generated by immunoSEQ multiplex PCR, the TCRdb table keeps only in-frame clones and is missing some. Here the sample spans fewer than 250,000 clones, over 70% being singletons. The V end was cut by 0 bases, the J end by 0 bases, with 4 bases between. CDR3 length equals 14 residues. The germline CDR1 and CDR2 sequences are SGHNT and YYREEE (reference sequence). The sample was peripheral blood. This clonotype was obtained from a man between 50 and 59 years old with active or convalescent COVID-19. J is TRBJ1-5 and V is TRBV5-4; D is unresolved. CDR3 in amino acids: CASSLAGSNQPQHF. The DNA for the CDR3 is TGTGCCAGCAGCTTGGCGGGTAGCAATCAGCCCCAGCATTTT.